The 21 T cell receptor beta chains in this list originate from one sample, sequenced in a study of blood T cell repertoires in COVID-19. TCRdb's copy holds only in-frame clones and misses some; the assay was immunoSEQ multiplex PCR. This table has roughly 130,000 clones, roughly 90% appearing once. The sequenced material came from peripheral blood. The receptors were sampled from a man aged 45-65 years with active COVID-19.

The chain recombines TRBV5-4 with TRBJ2-5; 8 bases map to TRBD2. Trimming at V came to 0 bases and at J to 2 bases, leaving 6 bases not matched to a gene. CDR1 is SGHNT and CDR2 is YYREEE in the germline V gene (reference sequence). There are 16 residues in the CDR3. The DNA of the CDR3 is TGTGCCAGCAGCTTGGGGGGGGCGGGAGGTCAAGAGACCCAGTACTTC. Translating it yields CASSLGGAGGQETQYF.

This clone has more than one count but fewer than ten. In DNA form, the CDR3 reads TGTGCCAGCACACTGGACAGCAACTCCATCTCTGAAGCTTTCTTT. Amino acid sequence: CASTLDSNSISEAFF. The gene calls are TRBV28 and TRBJ1-1, with a weak D call TRBD1 (6 bases). V lost 7 bases and J 6 bases, leaving 21 bases between the germline ends. This CDR3 contains 15 residues. Germline CDR1 MDHEN, CDR2 SYDVKM.

This sequence joins TRBV29-1 and TRBJ2-1, with D possibly being TRBD2 (5 bases). Between the trimmed V and J ends, which lost 8 bases and 4 bases, there was a span of 15 bases. Germline CDR1 and CDR2: SQVTM and ANQGSEA. The CDR3 covers 13 residues. CDR3 DNA sequence: TGCAGCCCACGAATCGGGGTTTACAATGAGCAGTTCTTC. Its protein is CSPRIGVYNEQFF.

J is TRBJ2-3 and V is TRBV5-6; D is possibly TRBD2 (5 bases). Germline assignment: CDR1 SGHDT and CDR2 YYEEEE. The CDR3 loop spans 18 amino acids. V was cut by 1 base and J by 2 bases, with 20 bases left in between. The CDR3 region is CASSLFSRALMYTDTQYF. CDR3 in DNA: TGTGCCAGCAGCTTGTTCTCGCGGGCTCTCATGTACACAGATACGCAGTATTTT.

This rearrangement joins TRBV7-9 to TRBJ2-1, with D tentatively TRBD2 (6 bases). CDR3 length equals 14 residues. Between the trimmed V and J ends, which lost 5 bases and 8 bases, there was a span of 16 bases. Germline V gives CDR1 SEHNR, CDR2 FQNEAQ (reference sequence). CDR3 sequence (DNA): TGTGCCAGCAGCCATACGACTAGTACAGATGAGCAGTTCTTC. Translation gives CASSHTTSTDEQFF.

The chain employs TRBV3-1 (or the pseudogene TRBV3-2) and TRBJ1-5, with D maybe TRBD1 (5 bases). The germline V gene has CDR1 LGHDT and CDR2 YNNKEL (reference sequence). V was shortened by 9 bases and J by 3 bases, with 9 bases between the two germline ends. This CDR3 is built from 12 residues. The CDR3 region is CARGLDNQPQHF. In DNA form, the CDR3 reads TGTGCCAGGGGGCTGGACAATCAGCCCCAGCATTTT.

A note on this clone: One junction end disagrees with the germline gene, perhaps due to a read error. The genes are TRBV11-2 and TRBJ1-1; D possibly corresponds to TRBD1 (5 bases). The CDR3 contains 15 residues. Germline values: CDR1 SGHAT, CDR2 FQNNGV. CDR3 sequence (DNA): TGTGCCAGCAGCTTAGGCGGGGGGTTGAACGCTGAAGCTTTCTTT. Its protein product is CASSLGGGLNAEAFF.

The gene calls are TRBV2 and TRBJ2-7; D gene unclear. Germline V gene data show CDR1 as SNHLY and CDR2 as FYNNEI. The CDR3 is made up of 14 amino acids. With 7 bases removed from V and 3 bases from J, the gap between germline ends came to 16 bases. The chain's CDR3 is CASKSERSHYEQYF. CDR3 DNA: TGTGCCAGCAAATCTGAACGGTCCCACTACGAGCAGTACTTC.

This clone has more than one count but fewer than ten. The chain joins TRBV5-1 to TRBJ1-2; TRBD1 is a possible D gene (6 bases). The CDR3 spans 11 residues. Germline V gene data show CDR1 as SGHRS and CDR2 as YFSETQ. Between the trimmed V and J ends, which lost 8 bases and 3 bases, there was a span of 8 bases. The CDR3 is CARGQYYGYTF. CDR3 sequence (DNA): TGCGCCAGAGGACAGTACTATGGCTACACCTTC. Together with reference TRBV5-1 and TRBJ1-2, the CDR3 gives the full variable domain: KAGVTQTPRYLIKTRGQQVTLSCSPISGHRSVSWYQQTPGQGLQFLFEYFSETQRNKGNFPGRFSGRQFSNSRSEMNVSTLELGDSALYLCARGQYYGYTFGSGTRLTVV.

This chain uses TRBV11-3 with TRBJ1-1; 8 positions agree with TRBD1. The germline V gene encodes CDR1 SGHNT and CDR2 YENEEA. CDR3 length: 14 amino acids. V lost 3 bases to trimming and J lost 8 bases; unmatched junction nucleotides: 8. The CDR3 DNA reads TGTGCCAGCAGCTTTGACAGGGGCCGAGGCGAAGCTTTCTTT. The encoded protein is CASSFDRGRGEAFF.

The V and J genes are TRBV25-1 and TRBJ1-2; possible D gene TRBD1, 5 bases. This CDR3 contains 15 residues. V dropped 8 bases and J dropped 2 bases, with 18 bases sitting between them. Germline CDR1 is MGHDK and CDR2 is SYGVNS. As DNA, the CDR3 is TGTGCCAGCTCAACCGGGGGACGCCAAAACTATGGCTACACCTTC. Its translation: CASSTGGRQNYGYTF.

The V gene is TRBV10-3, the J gene TRBJ2-2, with TRBD2 identical over 10 bases. Germline trimming cut 7 bases from V and 4 bases from J; bases unmatched to any gene: 12. Per germline, CDR1 ENHRY and CDR2 SYGVKD. This CDR3 comprises 17 residues. CDR3 residues: CAIKPGSGRASTGELFF. The CDR3 nucleotides read TGTGCCATCAAACCTGGCAGCGGGAGGGCCTCCACCGGGGAGCTGTTTTTT.

V is TRBV7-2 and J is TRBJ2-7; D possibly corresponds to TRBD1 (5 bases). The V end lost 2 bases, the J end lost 6 bases, and 14 bases lay between the germline ends. Germline loops: CDR1 SGHTA, CDR2 FQGNSA. The CDR3 runs to 14 residues. The CDR3: CASSLQGSSGEQYV. CDR3 DNA: TGTGCCAGCAGCTTACAGGGATCCTCCGGCGAGCAGTACGTC.

This clone occurred a few times. In DNA, the CDR3 is TGCGCCAGCGGAGCAGCCCATTCATCCTATGGCTACACCTTC. This gives the protein CASGAAHSSYGYTF. This chain joins TRBV5-1 and TRBJ1-2, with D uncertain. The CDR3 sequence is 14 residues long. Looked up from germline, CDR1 is SGHRS and CDR2 is YFSETQ. V shed 7 bases and J shed 4 bases, with 17 bases lying between them.

The chain carries TRBV18 and TRBJ1-5; D not certain. This CDR3 is built from 14 residues. The germline V gene encodes CDR1 KGHSH and CDR2 LQKENI. Deletions cut 3 bases from V and 0 bases from J, with 6 bases between. The CDR3 bases are TGTGCCAGCTCACCCGACAATAGCAATCAGCCCCAGCATTTT. It encodes CASSPDNSNQPQHF.

V usage is TRBV6-1 and J usage is TRBJ2-5; TRBD1 matches 9 bases. The V gene end was trimmed by 1 base and the J gene end by 5 bases; junction bases not matched to a gene: 2. Germline-derived CDR1 and CDR2 are MNHNS and SASEGT. This CDR3 contains 14 residues. CDR3 bases: TGTGCCAGCAGTGAAGGGACAGGGGTGGAGACCCAGTACTTC. This gives the protein CASSEGTGVETQYF.

V gene TRBV10-3 combines with J gene TRBJ1-3, with D possibly being TRBD1 (5 bases). V lost 3 bases and J 0 bases, leaving 9 bases between the germline ends. The germline V gene encodes CDR1 ENHRY and CDR2 SYGVKD. CDR3 length: 15 residues. The DNA of the CDR3 is TGTGCCATCAGTGACACTACAGGCTCTGGAAACACCATATATTTT. It yields the protein CAISDTTGSGNTIYF.

CDR3 nucleotides: TGTGCCAGCAGTTACGGACTCAAAGCCTACAATGAGCAGTTCTTC. It yields the protein CASSYGLKAYNEQFF. The genes are TRBV6-6 and TRBJ2-1; perhaps TRBD2 as D (5 bases). The CDR3 runs 15 residues. Trimming removed 2 bases at V and 2 bases at J, with 10 bases between. The germline gives CDR1 MNHNY, CDR2 SVGAGI (reference sequence).

This clone appeared a few times. The chain employs TRBV7-6 and TRBJ2-7; no definite D call. The CDR3 loop spans 13 amino acids. With 5 bases removed from V and 6 bases from J, the gap between germline ends came to 14 bases. The germline gives CDR1 SGHVS, CDR2 FNYEAQ. CDR3 DNA: TGTGCCAGCAGCAAATCACCCGGAGTCGAGCAGTACTTC. This encodes CASSKSPGVEQYF.

The chain carries TRBV5-8 and TRBJ1-5; D is unclear. Trimming pared 2 bases from V and 0 bases from J, leaving 6 bases between. This CDR3 comprises 14 residues. The germline CDR1 and CDR2 sequences are SGHTS and YDEGEE. Here the CDR3 DNA reads TGTGCCAGCAGCTTAGCAGGTAGCAATCAGCCCCAGCATTTT. It translates to CASSLAGSNQPQHF. Full variable domain (remainder filled in from reference TRBV5-8 and TRBJ1-5): EAGVTQSPTHLIKTRGQQATLRCSPISGHTSVYWYQQALGLGLQFLLWYDEGEERNRGNFPPRFSGRQFPNYSSELNVNALELEDSALYLCASSLAGSNQPQHFGDGTRLSIL.

This sequence joins TRBV7-9 and TRBJ2-1; 9 nucleotides line up with TRBD2. This CDR3 is 16 amino acids long. Germline assignment: CDR1 SEHNR and CDR2 FQNEAQ (reference sequence). V lost 4 bases and J lost 4; bases outside the gene matches: 8. CDR3 coding DNA: TGTGCCAGCAGCTCCCCGCGGGGGGGTGCTTACAATGAGCAGTTCTTC. Protein product: CASSSPRGGAYNEQFF.